This T cell receptor beta chain was sequenced during a study of cytotoxic CD8 clonotypes in ibrutinib-treated CLL. Study-level background: Researchers reported 11 to 12 relapsed/refractory and 15 treatment-naive patients, around 17 of them IGHV unmutated. After treatment lasting a median about twelve months, range 6 to 36, response samples were collected. Mean productive templates were about 260,000; mean productive rearrangements were 94,082. Study outcomes and limitations: Relative to age-matched healthy donors, clonality at baseline was higher, and it tracked circulating CD8+ T-cell counts.

Sequencing was performed with immunoSEQ multiplex PCR; in TCRdb, only in-frame clones are kept and a portion is missing. The sample has tens of thousands of clones; under 75% are singletons. About this clone: Antigen unknown.

The germline V gene encodes CDR1 DFQATT and CDR2 SNEGSKA (reference sequence). Trimming stripped 4 bases from V and 2 bases from J, with 2 bases between. This CDR3 region has 10 residues. The sample here was PBMCs, taken after 12 months of ibrutinib treatment. The clonotype originates from a human donor with chronic lymphocytic leukemia. This chain joins TRBV20-1 and TRBJ2-5; no definite D call. CDR3 in DNA: TGCAGTGCTAAACAAGAGACCCAGTACTTC. It is translated as CSAKQETQYF.